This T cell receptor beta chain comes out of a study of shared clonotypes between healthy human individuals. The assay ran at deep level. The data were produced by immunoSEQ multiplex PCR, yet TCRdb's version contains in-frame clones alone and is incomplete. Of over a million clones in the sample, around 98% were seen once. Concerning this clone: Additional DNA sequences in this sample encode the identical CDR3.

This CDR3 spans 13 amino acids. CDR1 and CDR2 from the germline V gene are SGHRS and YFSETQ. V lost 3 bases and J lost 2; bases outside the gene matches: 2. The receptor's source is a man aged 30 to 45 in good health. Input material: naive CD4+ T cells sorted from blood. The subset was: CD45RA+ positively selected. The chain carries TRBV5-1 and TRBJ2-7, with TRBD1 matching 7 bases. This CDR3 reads CASSWGTAYEQYF. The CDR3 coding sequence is TGCGCCAGCAGCTGGGGGACAGCCTACGAGCAGTACTTC. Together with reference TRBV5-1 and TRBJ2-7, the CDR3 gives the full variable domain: KAGVTQTPRYLIKTRGQQVTLSCSPISGHRSVSWYQQTPGQGLQFLFEYFSETQRNKGNFPGRFSGRQFSNSRSEMNVSTLELGDSALYLCASSWGTAYEQYFGPGTRLTVT.